The 21 T cell receptor beta chains listed next were all sequenced from one sample in a study of blood T cell repertoires in COVID-19 (dated by TCRdb to about 2020). Library preparation used the immunoSEQ multiplex PCR assay. In TCRdb, the immuneACCESS table is reduced to in-frame sequences with V and J assigned. These tables do not hold every clone; where another copy was compared, an unresolved V gene accounts for under half, and the others remain unexplained. The sample table contains under 95,000 clones; only one count was recorded for 75% to 90% of them. The ten largest clonotypes hold more than 9.5% of the sample. The specimen was peripheral blood. These receptor sequences come from a human donor in a cohort sampled during active COVID-19.

J is TRBJ2-1 and V is TRBV3-1 (or the pseudogene TRBV3-2); TRBD2 matches at 8 bases. CDR1 is LGHDT and CDR2 is YNNKEL in the germline V gene (reference sequence). V was clipped by 4 bases and J by 10 bases; unmatched bases: 12. The CDR3 runs 15 residues. In DNA, the CDR3 is TGTGCCAGCAGCCCACAAGCCGGGGGGGGGAGCGAGCAGTTCTTC. This gives the protein CASSPQAGGGSEQFF.

The chain recombines TRBV6-4 with TRBJ2-5, with TRBD1 matching over 10 bases. The V gene end was trimmed by 6 bases and the J gene end by 2 bases; junction bases not matched to a gene: 9. The CDR3 sequence is 16 residues long. CDR1 MRHNA and CDR2 SNTAGT come from the germline V gene. The CDR3 sequence is CASSGADRGRQETQYF. The CDR3 DNA is TGTGCCAGCAGCGGAGCTGACAGGGGGCGGCAAGAGACCCAGTACTTC.

CDR3 nucleotides: TGTGCCAGCCGGGACTCAAGAGTGGGGGAGCTGTTTTTT. Translated: CASRDSRVGELFF. The chain employs TRBV6-4 and TRBJ2-2; TRBD2 is a possible D gene (6 bases). With 8 bases removed from V and 8 bases from J, the gap between germline ends came to 15 bases. Germline V lookup: CDR1 MRHNA, CDR2 SNTAGT. CDR3 length: 13 residues.

The chain is built from TRBV10-3 and TRBJ1-3; 7 nucleotides match TRBD1. The CDR3 contains 13 residues. Germline V gives CDR1 ENHRY, CDR2 SYGVKD. V gave up 11 bases and J gave up 0 bases; unmatched junction bases: 4. The CDR3 sequence: CAVQGISGNTIYF. Here the CDR3 DNA reads TGTGCCGTACAGGGGATCTCTGGAAACACCATATATTTT.

The V gene is TRBV19, the J gene TRBJ1-5; the D gene is possibly TRBD1 (6 bases). Germline-derived CDR1 and CDR2 are LNHDA and SQIVND (reference sequence). CDR3 length: 14 amino acids. V was trimmed by 5 bases and J by 4 bases, leaving 12 bases between them. CDR3 DNA sequence: TGTGCCAGTAGTGCAGGGACAATGAATCAGCCCCAGCATTTT. This encodes CASSAGTMNQPQHF.

The V gene is TRBV15, the J gene TRBJ2-1; D might be TRBD2 (8 bases). This CDR3 has 14 residues. V dropped 5 bases and J dropped 5 bases, with 13 bases sitting between them. Germline assignment: CDR1 LNHNV and CDR2 YYDKDF (reference sequence). The CDR3 is CATSPGGTDNEQFF. DNA of the CDR3: TGTGCCACCAGCCCGGGGGGGACAGACAATGAGCAGTTCTTC.

The chain has TRBV5-3 and TRBJ1-1, with TRBD1 matching 7 bases. TRBV5-3 is marked as an open reading frame, function uncertain. The trim removed 9 bases at V and 6 bases at J, leaving 5 bases unmatched. The CDR3 is made up of 11 amino acids. This CDR3 is CANYRGSEAFF. CDR3 in DNA: TGTGCCAATTACAGGGGATCTGAAGCTTTCTTT.

The chain carries TRBV7-2 and TRBJ1-2; the match to TRBD1 covers 11 bases. Germline V gives CDR1 SGHTA, CDR2 FQGNSA. J lost 0 bases, V lost 4 bases, and 10 bases had no gene match. This CDR3 comprises 18 residues. CDR3 in amino acids: CASSSLPGTGGANYGYTF. The CDR3 coding sequence is TGTGCCAGCAGCTCCCTACCCGGGACAGGGGGAGCTAACTATGGCTACACCTTC.

V is TRBV19 and J is TRBJ1-5, with 7 positions matching TRBD1. V lost 4 bases to trimming and J lost 6 bases; unmatched junction nucleotides: 15. Germline CDR1 LNHDA, CDR2 SQIVND (reference sequence). The length of the CDR3 is 17 residues. CDR3 sequence: CASSTVPQGRGAQPQHF. For the CDR3, the DNA is TGTGCCAGTAGTACCGTTCCTCAGGGCAGGGGGGCTCAGCCCCAGCATTTT.

The rearrangement links TRBV19 to TRBJ1-3; the D gene is possibly TRBD1 (6 bases). CDR3 length equals 13 residues. V was shortened by 5 bases and J by 4 bases, with 9 bases between the two germline ends. Germline V gene sequence: CDR1 LNHDA, CDR2 SQIVND (reference sequence). The CDR3 loop is CASSLDRGNTIYF. In DNA, the CDR3 is TGTGCCAGTAGTCTTGACAGGGGAAACACCATATATTTT.

The genes are TRBV12-3 or TRBV12-4 and TRBJ1-6; D call uncertain. This CDR3 has 13 residues. V was clipped by 6 bases and J by 10 bases, with 13 bases between them. As DNA, the CDR3 is TGTGCCAGCAGCTTCTCGGGAGGGTCACCCCTCCACTTT. This gives the protein CASSFSGGSPLHF.

V and J are TRBV5-1 and TRBJ2-7; 9 bases match TRBD1. V gave up 3 bases and J gave up 4 bases; unmatched junction bases: 11. CDR3 length: 16 residues. CDR1 is SGHRS and CDR2 is YFSETQ in the germline V gene. Written as DNA, the CDR3 is TGCGCCAGCAGCTCGGCTTCCTCCGGGACAGGGTACGAGCAGTACTTC. It specifies CASSSASSGTGYEQYF.

The gene calls are TRBV27 and TRBJ2-1, with D uncertain. CDR1 is MNHEY and CDR2 is SMNVEV in the germline V gene (reference sequence). The V gene lost 6 bases and the J gene lost 14 bases, with 17 bases spanning the gap. The CDR3 runs 12 residues. Written as DNA, the CDR3 is TGTGCCAGCAGAAGTCAGCCAGGATGGGAGTTCTTC. This translates into CASRSQPGWEFF.

This clone turned up a few times. The chain has TRBV6-6 and TRBJ2-3; D possibly corresponds to TRBD2 (5 bases). V gave up 7 bases and J gave up 5 bases, with 16 bases separating them. CDR1 is MNHNY, CDR2 SVGAGI, per germline (reference sequence). CDR3 length: 14 amino acids. The CDR3 loop is CASIGPGSLDTQYF. The CDR3 DNA is TGTGCCAGCATTGGTCCGGGATCCTTAGATACGCAGTATTTT.

The rearrangement links TRBV28 to TRBJ1-2; no firm D call. CDR1 MDHEN and CDR2 SYDVKM come from the germline V gene. CDR3 length: 12 residues. Trimming took 4 bases from V and 9 from J, leaving 12 bases between them. The CDR3 DNA reads TGTGCCAGCAGTTCCCCAGGCAGACGCTACACCTTC. Protein product: CASSSPGRRYTF.

This clone has just a few counts. The chain couples TRBV5-1 to TRBJ1-3; the D gene is possibly TRBD1 (5 bases). CDR1 is SGHRS, CDR2 YFSETQ, per germline. CDR3 size: 15 residues. V dropped 0 bases and J dropped 1 base, with 8 bases sitting between them. The CDR3 sequence: CASSLAQGSGNTIYF. CDR3 DNA: TGCGCCAGCAGCTTGGCGCAGGGATCTGGAAACACCATATATTTT.

The chain has TRBV5-1 and TRBJ2-5; D perhaps matches TRBD1 (6 bases). This CDR3 comprises 15 residues. CDR1 is SGHRS and CDR2 is YFSETQ in the germline V gene. The V end lost 4 bases, the J end lost 4 bases, and 17 bases lay between the germline ends. CDR3 in amino acids: CASSPTTGRGETQYF. CDR3 nucleotide sequence: TGCGCCAGCAGCCCAACCACAGGGAGAGGAGAGACCCAGTACTTC.

The chain couples TRBV7-2 to TRBJ2-3; D is unclear. Per the germline V gene, CDR1 is SGHTA and CDR2 is FQGNSA. V was pared by 0 bases and J by 3 bases, with 7 bases between. The CDR3 length is 14 residues. The CDR3 region is CASSLALRTDTQYF. CDR3 in DNA: TGTGCCAGCAGCTTAGCGCTAAGAACAGATACGCAGTATTTT.

A single count supports this clone. The genes are TRBV28 and TRBJ2-5, with 11 bases identical to TRBD1. The CDR3 runs 15 residues. Germline V gene lookup returns CDR1 MDHEN and CDR2 SYDVKM. The V segment lost 3 bases and the J segment 5 bases; nucleotides outside the gene matches: 5. The CDR3 DNA follows: TGTGCCAGCAGTTTGGGACAGGGGGAACAGGAGACCCAGTACTTC. This sequence encodes CASSLGQGEQETQYF.

The chain recombines TRBV6-4 with TRBJ2-7; 13 nucleotides line up with TRBD2. Trimming removed 6 bases from V and 3 bases from J; junction bases left unmatched: 8. The CDR3 covers 16 residues. From germline, CDR1 is MRHNA and CDR2 SNTAGT. For the CDR3, the DNA is TGTGCCAGCAGCGGGACTAGCGGGACCCATTTCTACGAGCAGTACTTC. Its translation: CASSGTSGTHFYEQYF.

As concerns this clone: A read error may account for a junction end that differs from germline. This chain joins TRBV7-7 and TRBJ2-2; D not certain. CDR1 is SSHAT and CDR2 is FNYEAQ in the germline V gene (reference sequence). This CDR3 spans 13 amino acids. The CDR3 DNA is TGTGCTAGCAGCTTTCGGTCGGCCGGGGAGCTGTTTTTT. Translation gives CASSFRSAGELFF. The variable domain in full, with the rest retrieved from reference TRBV7-7 and TRBJ2-2, is GAGVSQSPRYKVTKRGQDVTLRCDPISSHATLYWYQQALGQGPEFLTYFNYEAQPDKSGLPSDRFSAERPEGSISTLTIQRTEQRDSAMYRCASSFRSAGELFFGEGSRLTVL.